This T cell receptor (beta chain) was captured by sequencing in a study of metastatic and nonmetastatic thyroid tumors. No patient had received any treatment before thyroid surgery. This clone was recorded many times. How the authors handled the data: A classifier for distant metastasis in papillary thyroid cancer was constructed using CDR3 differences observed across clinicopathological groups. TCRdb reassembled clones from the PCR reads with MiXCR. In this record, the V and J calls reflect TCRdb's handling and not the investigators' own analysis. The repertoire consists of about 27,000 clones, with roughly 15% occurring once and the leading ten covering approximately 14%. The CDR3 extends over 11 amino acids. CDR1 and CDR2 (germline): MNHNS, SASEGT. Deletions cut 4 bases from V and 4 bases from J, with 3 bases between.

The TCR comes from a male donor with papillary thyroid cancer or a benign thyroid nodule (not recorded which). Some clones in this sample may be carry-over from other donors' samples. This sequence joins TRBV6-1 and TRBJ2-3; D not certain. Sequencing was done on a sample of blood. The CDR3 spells CASSVADTQYF. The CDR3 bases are TGTGCCAGCAGTGTTGCAGATACGCAGTATTTT.